This entry is about one T cell receptor beta chain. The record originates from a study of OX40 agonist ivuxolimab in advanced cancers. The data were produced by immunoSEQ multiplex PCR, yet TCRdb's version contains in-frame clones alone and is incomplete. The data hold approximately 89,000 clones, with 87% observed a single time. The receptor was derived from an adult with an advanced solid tumor such as melanoma, head and neck, liver or kidney cancer. This specimen consisted of CD4+ or CD8+ T cells sorted from blood, obtained in a trial of the OX40 agonist ivuxolimab.

Written as DNA, the CDR3 is TGTGCCAGCAGCCCATCGGCGGGGAGTTACAATGAGCAGTTCTTC. This translates into CASSPSAGSYNEQFF. The chain uses TRBV11-2 and TRBJ2-1; D perhaps matches TRBD2 (6 bases). This CDR3 has 15 residues. CDR1 is SGHAT, CDR2 FQNNGV, per germline. The germline V and J ends were trimmed by 5 bases and 4 bases, with 15 bases remaining between them.